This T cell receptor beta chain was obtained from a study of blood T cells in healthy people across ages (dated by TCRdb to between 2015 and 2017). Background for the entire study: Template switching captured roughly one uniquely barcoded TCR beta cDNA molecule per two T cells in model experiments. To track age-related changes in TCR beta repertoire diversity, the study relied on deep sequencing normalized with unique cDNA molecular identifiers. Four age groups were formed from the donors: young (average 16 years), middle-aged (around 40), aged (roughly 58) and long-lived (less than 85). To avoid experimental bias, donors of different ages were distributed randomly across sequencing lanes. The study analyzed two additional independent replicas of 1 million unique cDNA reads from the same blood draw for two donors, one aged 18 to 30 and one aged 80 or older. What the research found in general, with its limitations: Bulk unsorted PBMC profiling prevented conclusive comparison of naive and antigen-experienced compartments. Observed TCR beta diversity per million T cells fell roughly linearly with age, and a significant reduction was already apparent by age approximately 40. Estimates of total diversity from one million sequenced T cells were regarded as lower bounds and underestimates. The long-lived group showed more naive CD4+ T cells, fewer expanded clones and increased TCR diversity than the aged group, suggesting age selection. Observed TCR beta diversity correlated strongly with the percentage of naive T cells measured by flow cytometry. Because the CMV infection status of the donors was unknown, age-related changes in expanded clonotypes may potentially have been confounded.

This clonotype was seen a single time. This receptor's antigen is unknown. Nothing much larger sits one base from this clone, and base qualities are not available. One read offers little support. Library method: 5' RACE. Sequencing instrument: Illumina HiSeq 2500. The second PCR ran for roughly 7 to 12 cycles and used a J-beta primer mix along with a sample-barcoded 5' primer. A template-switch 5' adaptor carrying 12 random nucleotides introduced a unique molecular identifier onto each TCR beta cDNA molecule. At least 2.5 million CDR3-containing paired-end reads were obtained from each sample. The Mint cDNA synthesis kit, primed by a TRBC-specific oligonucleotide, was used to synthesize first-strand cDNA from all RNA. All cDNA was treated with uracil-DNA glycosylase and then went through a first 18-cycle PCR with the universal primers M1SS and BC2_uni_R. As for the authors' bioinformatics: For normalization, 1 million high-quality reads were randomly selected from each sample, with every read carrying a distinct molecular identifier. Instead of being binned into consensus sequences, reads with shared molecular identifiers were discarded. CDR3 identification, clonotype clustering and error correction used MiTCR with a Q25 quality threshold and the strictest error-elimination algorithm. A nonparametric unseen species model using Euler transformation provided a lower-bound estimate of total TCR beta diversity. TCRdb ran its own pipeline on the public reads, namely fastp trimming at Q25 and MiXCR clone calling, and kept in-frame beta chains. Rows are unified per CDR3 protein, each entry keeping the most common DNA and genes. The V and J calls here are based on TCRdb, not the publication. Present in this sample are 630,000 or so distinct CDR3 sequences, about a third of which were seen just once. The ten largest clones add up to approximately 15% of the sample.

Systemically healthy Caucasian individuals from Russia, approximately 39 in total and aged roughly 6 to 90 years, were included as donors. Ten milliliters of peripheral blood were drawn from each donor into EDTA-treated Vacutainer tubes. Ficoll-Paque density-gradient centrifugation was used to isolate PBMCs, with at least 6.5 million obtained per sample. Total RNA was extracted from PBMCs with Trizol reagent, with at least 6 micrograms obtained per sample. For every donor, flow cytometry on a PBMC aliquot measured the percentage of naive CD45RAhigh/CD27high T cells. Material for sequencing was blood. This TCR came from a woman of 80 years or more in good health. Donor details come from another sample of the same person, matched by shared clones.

The CDR3 region has the sequence CASSLSTSGTYNEQFF. The DNA sequence is as follows: TGTGCCAGCAGCCTTTCGACTAGCGGAACCTACAATGAGCAGTTCTTC. The chain uses TRBV25-1 and TRBJ2-1; TRBD2 agrees with 9 junctional bases. The CDR3 sequence holds 16 residues, the cysteine and phenylalanine included. Only CDR3 DNA is held: 48 bases, read in frame from base 1. The germline V and J ends show losses of 6 bases and 2 bases respectively, and no gene match explains 8 bases of the junction. CDR1 MGHDK and CDR2 SYGVNS were looked up in the germline V gene. The full variable domain, with segments outside the CDR3 supplied by the reference TRBV25-1 and TRBJ2-1 proteins, appears as EADIYQTPRYLVIGTGKKITLECSQTMGHDKMYWYQQDPGMELHLIHYSYGVNSTEKGDLSSESTVSRIRTEHFPLTLESARPSHTSQYLCASSLSTSGTYNEQFFGPGTRLTVL.